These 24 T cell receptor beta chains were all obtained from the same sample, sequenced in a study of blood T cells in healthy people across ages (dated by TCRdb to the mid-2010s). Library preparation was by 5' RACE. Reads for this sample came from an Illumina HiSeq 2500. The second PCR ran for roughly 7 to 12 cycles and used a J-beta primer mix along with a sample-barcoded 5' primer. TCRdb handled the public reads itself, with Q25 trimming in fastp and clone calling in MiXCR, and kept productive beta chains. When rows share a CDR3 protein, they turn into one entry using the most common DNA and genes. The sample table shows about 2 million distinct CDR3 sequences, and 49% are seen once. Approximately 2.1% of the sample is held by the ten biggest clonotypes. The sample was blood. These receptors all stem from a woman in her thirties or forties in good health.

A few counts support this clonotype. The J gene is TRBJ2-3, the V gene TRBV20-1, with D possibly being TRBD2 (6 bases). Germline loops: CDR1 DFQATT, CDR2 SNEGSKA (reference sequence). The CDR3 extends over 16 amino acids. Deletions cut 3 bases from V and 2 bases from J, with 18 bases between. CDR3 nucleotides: TGCAGTGCTAGTACGAAGTTAACGGGGGTCACAGATACGCAGTATTTT. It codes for CSASTKLTGVTDTQYF.

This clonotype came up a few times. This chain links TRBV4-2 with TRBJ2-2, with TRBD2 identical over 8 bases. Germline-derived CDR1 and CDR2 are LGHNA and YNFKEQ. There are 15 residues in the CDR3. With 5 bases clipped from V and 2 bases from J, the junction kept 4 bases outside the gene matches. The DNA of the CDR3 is TGTGCCAGCAGCGAGGCGGGGGGAAACACCGGGGAGCTGTTTTTT. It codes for CASSEAGGNTGELFF.

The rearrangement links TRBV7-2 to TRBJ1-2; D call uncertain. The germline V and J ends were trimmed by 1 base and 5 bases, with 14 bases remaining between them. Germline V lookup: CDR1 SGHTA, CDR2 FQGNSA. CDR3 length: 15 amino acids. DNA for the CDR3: TGTGCCAGCAGCTTAGGGGTAGGGCCAGTATATGGCTACACCTTC. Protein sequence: CASSLGVGPVYGYTF.

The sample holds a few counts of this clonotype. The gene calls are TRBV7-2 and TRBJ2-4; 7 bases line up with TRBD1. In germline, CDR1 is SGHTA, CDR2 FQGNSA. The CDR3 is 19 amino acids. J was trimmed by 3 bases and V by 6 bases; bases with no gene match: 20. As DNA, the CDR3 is TGTGCCAGCAGTCCTAGAGGGGGCTCTAAGGAAGGCCACAAAAACATTCAGTACTTC. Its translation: CASSPRGGSKEGHKNIQYF.

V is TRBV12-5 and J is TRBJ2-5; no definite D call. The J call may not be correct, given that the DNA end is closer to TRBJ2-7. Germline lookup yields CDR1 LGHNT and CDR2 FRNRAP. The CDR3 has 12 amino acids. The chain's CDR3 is CASGPQVYEQYF. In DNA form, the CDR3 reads TGTGCTAGTGGTCCCCAGGTTTACGAGCAGTACTTC.

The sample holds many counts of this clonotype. CDR3 sequence reads: CASSLQTGGNEQFF. CDR3 nucleotides: TGCGCCAGCAGCTTACAGACAGGGGGCAATGAGCAGTTCTTC. The gene calls are TRBV5-1 and TRBJ2-1, with 9 positions matching TRBD1. CDR3 size: 14 residues. Germline values: CDR1 SGHRS, CDR2 YFSETQ. Losses at the gene ends were 2 bases for V and 6 bases for J; bases not matched to a gene: 3.

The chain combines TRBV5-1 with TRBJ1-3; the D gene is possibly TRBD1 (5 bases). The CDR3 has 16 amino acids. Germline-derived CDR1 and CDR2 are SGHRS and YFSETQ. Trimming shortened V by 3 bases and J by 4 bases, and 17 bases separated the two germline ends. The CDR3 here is CASSWTPGREGNTIYF. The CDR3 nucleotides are TGCGCCAGCAGCTGGACCCCGGGACGCGAAGGAAACACCATATATTTT.

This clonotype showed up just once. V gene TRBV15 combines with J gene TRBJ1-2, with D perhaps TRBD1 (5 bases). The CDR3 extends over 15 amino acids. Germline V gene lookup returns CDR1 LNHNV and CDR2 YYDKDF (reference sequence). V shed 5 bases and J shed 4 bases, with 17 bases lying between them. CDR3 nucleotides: TGTGCCACCAGCGGCCTGGGGGAGGCCTTCTATGGCTACACCTTC. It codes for CATSGLGEAFYGYTF.

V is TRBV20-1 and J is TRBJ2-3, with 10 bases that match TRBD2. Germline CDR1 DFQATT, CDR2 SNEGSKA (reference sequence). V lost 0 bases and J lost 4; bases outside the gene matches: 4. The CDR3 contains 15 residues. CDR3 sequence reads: CSARDLAGVSDTQYF. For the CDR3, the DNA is TGCAGTGCTAGAGATCTAGCGGGGGTATCAGATACGCAGTATTTT.

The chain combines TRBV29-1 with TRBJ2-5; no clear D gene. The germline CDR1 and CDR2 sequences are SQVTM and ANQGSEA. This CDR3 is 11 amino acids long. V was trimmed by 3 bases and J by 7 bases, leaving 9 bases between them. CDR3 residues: CSVEEPGTQYF. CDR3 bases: TGCAGCGTTGAGGAGCCTGGGACCCAGTACTTC.

CDR3 nucleotide sequence: TGTGCCAGCAGTCACGGGACAGGGGGCACTGAAGCTTTCTTT. This codes for CASSHGTGGTEAFF. The chain recombines TRBV6-5 with TRBJ1-1, with 11 bases identical to TRBD1. V dropped 5 bases and J dropped 4; count of bases not matched to a gene: 3. This CDR3 has 14 residues. Germline V lookup: CDR1 MNHEY, CDR2 SVGAGI.

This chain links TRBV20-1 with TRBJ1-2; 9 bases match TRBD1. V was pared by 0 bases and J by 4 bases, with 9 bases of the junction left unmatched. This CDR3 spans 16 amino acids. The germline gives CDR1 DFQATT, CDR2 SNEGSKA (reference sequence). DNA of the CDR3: TGCAGTGCTAGAGATACTGACAGGGGGATCGTCTATGGCTACACCTTC. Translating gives CSARDTDRGIVYGYTF.

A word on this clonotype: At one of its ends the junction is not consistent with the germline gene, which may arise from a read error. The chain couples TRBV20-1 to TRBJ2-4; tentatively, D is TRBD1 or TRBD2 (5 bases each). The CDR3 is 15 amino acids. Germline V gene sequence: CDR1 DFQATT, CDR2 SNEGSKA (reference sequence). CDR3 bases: TGCAGTGTTAGAACCGGGACCCTAGCCAAAAACATTCAGTACTTC. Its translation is CSVRTGTLAKNIQYF.

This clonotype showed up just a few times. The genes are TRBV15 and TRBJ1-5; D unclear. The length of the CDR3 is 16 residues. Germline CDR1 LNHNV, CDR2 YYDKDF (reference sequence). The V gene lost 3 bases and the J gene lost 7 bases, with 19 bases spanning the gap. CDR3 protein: CATSSPVDSSRQPQHF. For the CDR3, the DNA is TGTGCCACCAGCAGCCCTGTGGACTCCTCCAGACAGCCCCAGCATTTT.

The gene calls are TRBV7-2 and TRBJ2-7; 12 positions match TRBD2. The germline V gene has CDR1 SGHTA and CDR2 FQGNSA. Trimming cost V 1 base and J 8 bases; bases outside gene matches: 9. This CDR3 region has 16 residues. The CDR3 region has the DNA TGTGCCAGCAGCTTAGTAGGGACTAGCGGGTCCGATAAGCAGTACTTC. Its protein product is CASSLVGTSGSDKQYF.

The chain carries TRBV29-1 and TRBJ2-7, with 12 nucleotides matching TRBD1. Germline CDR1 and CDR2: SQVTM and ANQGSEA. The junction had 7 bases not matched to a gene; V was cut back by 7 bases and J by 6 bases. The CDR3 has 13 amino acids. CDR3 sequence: CSGTGQGASEQYF. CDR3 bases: TGCAGCGGTACGGGACAGGGGGCTTCCGAGCAGTACTTC.

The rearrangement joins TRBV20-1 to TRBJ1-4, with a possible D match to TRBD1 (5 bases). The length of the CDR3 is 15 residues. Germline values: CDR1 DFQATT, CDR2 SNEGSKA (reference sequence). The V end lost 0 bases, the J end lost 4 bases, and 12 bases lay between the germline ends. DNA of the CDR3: TGCAGTGCTAGAGATTGGGGCGGCTATAATGAAAAACTGTTTTTT. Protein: CSARDWGGYNEKLFF.

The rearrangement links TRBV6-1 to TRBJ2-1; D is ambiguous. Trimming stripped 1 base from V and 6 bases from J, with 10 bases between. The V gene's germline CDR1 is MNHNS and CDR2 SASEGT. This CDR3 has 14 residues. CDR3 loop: CASSEGGYGNEQFF. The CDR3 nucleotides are TGTGCCAGCAGTGAAGGGGGATACGGCAATGAGCAGTTCTTC.

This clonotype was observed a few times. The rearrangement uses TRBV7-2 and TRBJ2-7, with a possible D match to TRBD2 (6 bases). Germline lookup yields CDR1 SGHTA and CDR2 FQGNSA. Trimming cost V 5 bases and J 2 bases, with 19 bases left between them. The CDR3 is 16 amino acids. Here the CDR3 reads CASSAGPVSGAYEQYF. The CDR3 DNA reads TGTGCCAGCAGCGCCGGGCCGGTTAGCGGAGCCTACGAGCAGTACTTC.

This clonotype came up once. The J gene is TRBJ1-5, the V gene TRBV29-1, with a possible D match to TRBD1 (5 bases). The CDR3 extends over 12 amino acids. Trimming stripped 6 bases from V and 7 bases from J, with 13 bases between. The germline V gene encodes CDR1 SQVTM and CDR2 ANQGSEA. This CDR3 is CSVSEGNQPQHF. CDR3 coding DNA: TGCAGCGTGAGTGAGGGGAACCAGCCCCAGCATTTT.

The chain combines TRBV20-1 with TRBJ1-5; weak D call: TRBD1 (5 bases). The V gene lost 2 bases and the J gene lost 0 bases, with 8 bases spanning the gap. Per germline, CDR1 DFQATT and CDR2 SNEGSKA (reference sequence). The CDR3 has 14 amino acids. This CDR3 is CSARRGPSNQPQHF. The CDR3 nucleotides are TGCAGTGCTAGACGGGGCCCTAGCAATCAGCCCCAGCATTTT.

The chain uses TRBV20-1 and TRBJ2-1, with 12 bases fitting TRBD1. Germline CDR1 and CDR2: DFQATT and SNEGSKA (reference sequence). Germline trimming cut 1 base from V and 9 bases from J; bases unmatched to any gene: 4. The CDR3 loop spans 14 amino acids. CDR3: CSARAGQGAVEQFF. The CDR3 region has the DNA TGCAGTGCTAGAGCGGGACAGGGGGCGGTTGAGCAGTTCTTC.

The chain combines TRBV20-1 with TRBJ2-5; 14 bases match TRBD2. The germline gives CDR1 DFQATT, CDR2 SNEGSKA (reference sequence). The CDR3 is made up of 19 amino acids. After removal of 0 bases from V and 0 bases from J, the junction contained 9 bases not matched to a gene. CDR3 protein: CSARDVRTSGGRYQETQYF. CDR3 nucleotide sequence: TGCAGTGCTAGAGATGTTCGGACTAGCGGGGGGAGATACCAAGAGACCCAGTACTTC.

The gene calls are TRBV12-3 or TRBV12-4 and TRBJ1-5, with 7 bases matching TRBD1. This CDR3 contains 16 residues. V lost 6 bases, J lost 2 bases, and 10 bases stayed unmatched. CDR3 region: CASSPNRTGRNQPQHF. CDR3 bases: TGTGCCAGCAGCCCGAACCGGACAGGCCGCAATCAGCCCCAGCATTTT.